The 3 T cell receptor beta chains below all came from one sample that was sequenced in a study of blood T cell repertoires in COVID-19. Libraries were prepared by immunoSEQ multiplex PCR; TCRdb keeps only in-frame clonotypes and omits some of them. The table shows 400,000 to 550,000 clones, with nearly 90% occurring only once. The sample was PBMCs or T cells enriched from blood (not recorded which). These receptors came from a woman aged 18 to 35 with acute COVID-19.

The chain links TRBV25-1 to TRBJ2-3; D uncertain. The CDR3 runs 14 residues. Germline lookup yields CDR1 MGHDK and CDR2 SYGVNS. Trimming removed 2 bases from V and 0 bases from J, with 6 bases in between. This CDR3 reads CASSERASTDTQYF. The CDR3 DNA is TGTGCCAGCAGTGAACGCGCTAGCACAGATACGCAGTATTTT. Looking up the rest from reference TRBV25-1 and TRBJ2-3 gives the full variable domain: EADIYQTPRYLVIGTGKKITLECSQTMGHDKMYWYQQDPGMELHLIHYSYGVNSTEKGDLSSESTVSRIRTEHFPLTLESARPSHTSQYLCASSERASTDTQYFGPGTRLTVL.

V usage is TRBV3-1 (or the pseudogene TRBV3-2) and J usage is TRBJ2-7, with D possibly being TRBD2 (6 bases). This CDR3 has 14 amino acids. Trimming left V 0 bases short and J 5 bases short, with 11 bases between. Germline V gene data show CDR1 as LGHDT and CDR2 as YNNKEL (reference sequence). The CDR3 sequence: CASSQDRRGNEQYF. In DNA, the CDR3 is TGTGCCAGCAGCCAAGATAGGAGGGGCAACGAGCAGTACTTC.

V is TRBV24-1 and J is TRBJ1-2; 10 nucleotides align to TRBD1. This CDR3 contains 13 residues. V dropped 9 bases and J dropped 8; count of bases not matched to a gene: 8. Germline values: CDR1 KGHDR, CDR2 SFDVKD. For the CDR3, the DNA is TGTGCCACCTCCCCCGGACAGGGGGACGGCTACACCTTC. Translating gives CATSPGQGDGYTF.